The 7 T cell receptor beta chains below come from one sample, sequenced in a study of Tregs in tolerant kidney transplant recipients. Measured with immunoSEQ multiplex PCR; TCRdb has only the in-frame clones, and not every one. This sample has 100,000 to 150,000 clones, with about 90% found just once. The specimen was CD4+ T cells from blood. Source of these receptors: a human donor in good health.

In its sample, this clone was seen once. The gene calls are TRBV6-4 and TRBJ1-1, with unresolved D. Germline V lookup: CDR1 MRHNA, CDR2 SNTAGT. The CDR3 has 13 residues. Trimming removed 4 bases from V and 0 bases from J, with 6 bases in between. This CDR3 is CASSVQMNTEAFF. The CDR3 coding sequence is TGTGCCAGCAGTGTTCAGATGAACACTGAAGCTTTCTTT.

The CDR3 is CASTAGFNSNADTQYF. The CDR3 nucleotides are TGTGCCAGCACTGCGGGCTTTAATTCCAACGCAGATACGCAGTATTTT. V is TRBV14 and J is TRBJ2-3; weak D call: TRBD2 (5 bases). V was clipped by 7 bases and J by 4 bases, with 21 bases between them. There are 16 residues in the CDR3. Per germline, CDR1 SGHDN and CDR2 FVKESK.

This rearrangement joins TRBV5-4 to TRBJ1-3; the D is unclear. V lost 0 bases and J 0 bases, leaving 4 bases between the germline ends. The CDR3 spans 14 residues. Looked up from germline, CDR1 is SGHNT and CDR2 is YYREEE (reference sequence). CDR3 coding DNA: TGTGCCAGCAGCTTGGAAGTCTCTGGAAACACCATATATTTT. Translation: CASSLEVSGNTIYF.

The genes are TRBV7-9 and TRBJ1-6; 10 bases map to TRBD1. The CDR3 loop spans 15 amino acids. CDR1 and CDR2 from the germline V gene are SEHNR and FQNEAQ (reference sequence). The J segment lost 6 bases and the V segment lost 5 bases, leaving 4 bases of the junction unmatched. CDR3 nucleotides: TGTGCCAGCAGCCCGACAGGGGGCTTTAATTCACCCCTCCACTTT. Protein: CASSPTGGFNSPLHF.

V gene TRBV28 combines with J gene TRBJ2-5, with D maybe TRBD2 (6 bases). In germline, CDR1 is MDHEN, CDR2 SYDVKM. The length of the CDR3 is 14 residues. Trimming shortened V by 2 bases and J by 5 bases, and 12 bases separated the two germline ends. CDR3 sequence (DNA): TGTGCCAGCAGTTTAAATGGGGCGGGGGAGACCCAGTACTTC. It yields the protein CASSLNGAGETQYF.

This rearrangement joins TRBV18 to TRBJ1-3; unclear D gene. The CDR3 sequence is 15 residues long. V was clipped by 1 base and J by 3 bases, with 10 bases between them. Germline CDR1 is KGHSH and CDR2 is LQKENI. For the CDR3, the DNA is TGTGCCAGCTCACCACTGGGCGGAGATGGAAACACCATATATTTT. This translates into CASSPLGGDGNTIYF.

This clone has just one count. The chain combines TRBV4-1 with TRBJ2-5; 13 nucleotides agree with TRBD2. V gave up 2 bases and J gave up 3 bases; unmatched junction bases: 3. Germline loops: CDR1 MGHRA, CDR2 YSYEKL. CDR3 length: 16 amino acids. As DNA, the CDR3 is TGCGCCAGCAGCCAAACCGGGACTAGCGGGAAAGAGACCCAGTACTTC. Translating it yields CASSQTGTSGKETQYF.